A single sample is the source of the 15 T cell receptor beta chains below, sequenced in a study of blood T cell repertoires in COVID-19. The assay was immunoSEQ multiplex PCR, and TCRdb's table has in-frame clones only and misses some. The sample yields roughly 100,000 clones, just under 85% seen once. Material for sequencing was peripheral blood. The receptors shown here come from a woman older than 75 with active or convalescent COVID-19.

The chain employs TRBV6-5 and TRBJ1-1, with D uncertain. With 7 bases removed from V and 1 base from J, the gap between germline ends came to 16 bases. CDR1 is MNHEY, CDR2 SVGAGI, per germline. CDR3 length: 15 residues. CDR3 nucleotides: TGTGCCAGCATCTGGCGGAGACTGACGAACACTGAAGCTTTCTTT. It encodes CASIWRRLTNTEAFF.

The DNA of the CDR3 is TGTGCCAGCAGCTACGGGGGATGGGAGCAGTTCTTC. Translating it yields CASSYGGWEQFF. V and J are TRBV7-2 and TRBJ2-1, with D possibly being TRBD2 (6 bases). CDR1 and CDR2 (germline): SGHTA, FQGNSA. The CDR3 runs 12 residues. Trimming shortened V by 4 bases and J by 10 bases, and 11 bases separated the two germline ends.

J is TRBJ2-7 and V is TRBV29-1; TRBD1 matches 7 bases. V was pared by 6 bases and J by 2 bases, with 7 bases of the junction left unmatched. There are 13 residues in the CDR3. Germline V gives CDR1 SQVTM, CDR2 ANQGSEA. CDR3 loop: CSVVGQVTYEQYF. As DNA, the CDR3 is TGCAGCGTAGTTGGACAGGTTACCTACGAGCAGTACTTC.

The chain has TRBV6-2 or TRBV6-3 and TRBJ1-5, with TRBD1 identical over 9 bases. Trimming took 3 bases from V and 5 from J; bases not matched to a gene: 8. This CDR3 region has 16 residues. Germline V gene data show CDR1 as MNHEY and CDR2 as SVGEGT. The CDR3 protein is CASSYLGQGIDQPQHF. The DNA of the CDR3 is TGTGCCAGCAGTTATTTGGGACAGGGAATCGATCAGCCCCAGCATTTT.

The V gene is TRBV9, the J gene TRBJ1-3; D not certain. The CDR3 length is 15 residues. V was shortened by 4 bases and J by 3 bases, with 14 bases between the two germline ends. Germline V CDR1 and CDR2: SGDLS, YYNGEE. The CDR3 sequence is CASSIPSEGGNTIYF. In DNA, the CDR3 is TGTGCCAGCAGCATCCCTTCCGAGGGTGGAAACACCATATATTTT.

Worth noting for this clone: This may be a read error: a much more frequent sequence differs by one nucleotide. The J gene is TRBJ1-5, the V gene TRBV19; D is possibly TRBD1 (5 bases). V shed 8 bases and J shed 7 bases, with 24 bases lying between them. The V gene's germline CDR1 is LNHDA and CDR2 SQIVND (reference sequence). CDR3 size: 16 residues. The CDR3 loop reads CASRTLAGQGWQPQHF. DNA of the CDR3: TGTGCCAGTCGTACCCTCGCGGGGCAAGGTTGGCAGCCCCAGCATTTT.

The rearrangement joins TRBV6-5 to TRBJ2-4; TRBD2 matches at 10 bases. This CDR3 has 15 amino acids. Trimming took 6 bases from V and 3 from J; bases not matched to a gene: 5. Germline V gene lookup returns CDR1 MNHEY and CDR2 SVGAGI. This chain's CDR3 is CASRSGGDGKNIQYF. The CDR3 coding sequence is TGTGCCAGCAGAAGCGGGGGGGACGGCAAAAACATTCAGTACTTC.

This clone was picked up one time. The V gene is TRBV30, the J gene TRBJ1-5, with TRBD1 identical over 9 bases. The V gene end was trimmed by 2 bases and the J gene end by 7 bases; junction bases not matched to a gene: 9. CDR3 size: 15 residues. Germline V lookup: CDR1 GTSNPN, CDR2 SVGIG (reference sequence). The CDR3 here is CAWSWGGQGSQPQHF. CDR3 nucleotides: TGTGCCTGGAGTTGGGGGGGACAGGGCAGCCAGCCCCAGCATTTT.

The V and J genes are TRBV5-1 and TRBJ1-4; no clear D. V shed 5 bases and J shed 3 bases, with 11 bases lying between them. The CDR3 has 14 residues. Germline V CDR1 and CDR2: SGHRS, YFSETQ. Written as DNA, the CDR3 is TGCGCCAGCAGATCAAACCCGGCTAATGAAAAACTGTTTTTT. It yields the protein CASRSNPANEKLFF.

This clone was detected once. The gene calls are TRBV6-4 and TRBJ1-5; unclear D gene. Trimming cost V 5 bases and J 3 bases, with 8 bases left between them. From germline, CDR1 is MRHNA and CDR2 SNTAGT. This CDR3 comprises 13 residues. The CDR3, as DNA: TGTGCCAGCAGTATAGAGCTCAATCAGCCCCAGCATTTT. Protein: CASSIELNQPQHF.

The V call is TRBV19, the J call TRBJ2-1; 14 bases are shared with TRBD2. V was pared by 6 bases and J by 3 bases, with 4 bases of the junction left unmatched. The V gene's germline CDR1 is LNHDA and CDR2 SQIVND (reference sequence). The CDR3 length is 16 residues. The CDR3 region has the DNA TGTGCCAGTAGCATCGGGACTAGCGGGAGCTACAATGAGCAGTTCTTC. Its translation: CASSIGTSGSYNEQFF. Drawing the rest from reference TRBV19 and TRBJ2-1, the complete variable domain is DGGITQSPKYLFRKEGQNVTLSCEQNLNHDAMYWYRQDPGQGLRLIYYSQIVNDFQKGDIAEGYSVSREKKESFPLTVTSAQKNPTAFYLCASSIGTSGSYNEQFFGPGTRLTVL.

This chain connects TRBV19 to TRBJ1-2; D not certain. The CDR3 extends over 19 amino acids. The ends were cut back, 4 bases at V and 3 bases at J, with 27 bases in the middle. Germline CDR1 is LNHDA and CDR2 is SQIVND (reference sequence). The CDR3 sequence is CASSKFLRYNKEKDYGYTF. The CDR3 DNA is TGTGCCAGTAGTAAATTTCTGAGGTATAATAAGGAAAAGGACTATGGCTACACCTTC.

The CDR3 reads CSVARTSTYEQYF. The CDR3 region has the DNA TGCAGCGTTGCCCGGACATCTACCTACGAGCAGTACTTC. This sequence joins TRBV29-1 and TRBJ2-7; weak D call: TRBD1 (5 bases). CDR3 length: 13 residues. The V gene lost 4 bases and the J gene lost 2 bases, with 12 bases spanning the gap. The germline V gene encodes CDR1 SQVTM and CDR2 ANQGSEA.

CDR3 loop: CASRSEQVYNSPLHF. The DNA for the CDR3 is TGTGCCAGCAGATCCGAACAGGTCTATAATTCACCCCTCCACTTT. The V gene is TRBV27, the J gene TRBJ1-6, with D possibly being TRBD1 (5 bases). V was clipped by 6 bases and J by 3 bases, with 12 bases between them. This CDR3 is built from 15 residues. CDR1 is MNHEY, CDR2 SMNVEV, per germline (reference sequence).

The genes are TRBV6-6 and TRBJ1-5; 7 nucleotides match TRBD1. CDR3 length: 15 residues. The V gene's germline CDR1 is MNHNY and CDR2 SVGAGI (reference sequence). V gave up 2 bases and J gave up 0 bases; unmatched junction bases: 1. CDR3 sequence (DNA): TGTGCCAGCAGTTACGGACAGGCTAGCAATCAGCCCCAGCATTTT. The encoded protein is CASSYGQASNQPQHF.